A single TCR beta chain is shown here with its context. Germline V gene sequence: CDR1 MNHEY, CDR2 SVGAGI. Trimming stripped 5 bases from V and 9 bases from J, with 11 bases between. CDR3 size: 13 residues. This sample is drawn from a study of blood T cell repertoires in COVID-19. The overall study: There were acute and convalescent COVID-19 samples, and they came from the United States, Italy and Spain. T cells, B-cell-depleted T cells, or PBMCs provided the cDNA or gDNA that served as material.

How the authors handled the data: Counts of nucleated cells, estimated from reference gene primer amplification, were obtained. Only in-frame clones appear in the TCRdb table, and some are missing; sequencing was by immunoSEQ multiplex PCR. V and J calls and clone size are as listed in that table; D and trimming were resolved from the DNA. The sample records under 100,000 clones, approximately 89% being singletons. Sequences were obtained from peripheral blood. This receptor was identified in a human donor in a cohort sampled during active COVID-19. The chain recombines TRBV6-5 with TRBJ1-6; D is uncertain. The DNA of the CDR3 is TGTGCCAGCAGTCCAGACACCGGTTCACCCCTCCACTTT. As protein: CASSPDTGSPLHF.